Sequencing of this T cell receptor beta chain was carried out in a study of T cells in localized non-small cell lung cancer. After removal of 6 bases from V and 9 bases from J, the junction contained 6 bases not matched to a gene. Per germline, CDR1 SNHLY and CDR2 FYNNEI. The CDR3 is 14 amino acids. Some clones are missing from TCRdb's copy, which holds only in-frame ones; the method was immunoSEQ multiplex PCR. The sample includes tens of thousands of clones, approximately 90% of them seen just once. Source: peripheral blood, taken before any cancer treatment. The J gene is TRBJ1-6, the V gene TRBV2; TRBD1 aligns across 9 bases. The TCR sequence derives from a woman between 35 and 70 years old with stage I squamous cell lung carcinoma. The CDR3 coding sequence is TGTGCCAGCAGCCTACAGGGGGCGTCTTCACCCCTCCACTTT. Its protein product is CASSLQGASSPLHF. Filled out from reference TRBV2 and TRBJ1-6, the complete variable domain reads EPEVTQTPSHQVTQMGQEVILRCVPISNHLYFYWYRQILGQKVEFLVSFYNNEISEKSEIFDDQFSVERPDGSNFTLKIRSTKLEDSAMYFCASSLQGASSPLHFGNGTRLTVT.